Listed here are 8 T cell receptor beta chains from one sample, sequenced in a study of CD8 T cell repertoires and HIV-1 epitope variants. Assay used: immunoSEQ multiplex PCR; TCRdb lists only in-frame clones, some missing. The sample includes about 90,000 clones, roughly 80% of them seen just once. Sequencing was done on a sample of uncultured baseline CD8+ T cells from peripheral blood mononuclear cells (PBMCs). The receptors stem from a male donor with HIV.

The genes are TRBV27 and TRBJ2-7; possible D gene TRBD1, 5 bases. The CDR3 is 14 residues long. The V and J ends lost 0 bases and 3 bases respectively, with 9 bases between them. Per the germline V gene, CDR1 is MNHEY and CDR2 is SMNVEV (reference sequence). The CDR3 here is CASSLSQGSYEQYF. DNA of the CDR3: TGTGCCAGCAGTTTATCTCAGGGAAGCTACGAGCAGTACTTC.

This chain connects TRBV28 to TRBJ2-5, with 7 bases identical to TRBD1. The tail of the sequence fits TRBJ2-7 better, so the J call may be wrong. The CDR3 runs to 12 residues. Germline CDR1 and CDR2: MDHEN and SYDVKM. In nucleotides, the CDR3 is TGTGCCAGCAGTTCCGACAGGGACGAGCAGTACTTC. This encodes CASSSDRDEQYF.

The V call is TRBV28, the J call TRBJ2-7; D may be TRBD2 (6 bases). The CDR3 is made up of 16 amino acids. The germline V and J ends were trimmed by 6 bases and 4 bases, with 22 bases remaining between them. In germline, CDR1 is MDHEN, CDR2 SYDVKM. In DNA form, the CDR3 reads TGTGCCAGCAGCACCCGGGACTCCGGGTTTATTTACGAGCAGTACTTC. Translated, it gives CASSTRDSGFIYEQYF.

The V call is TRBV2, the J call TRBJ2-4, with 9 bases aligning to TRBD2. V shed 0 bases and J 6 bases; nucleotides not matched to a gene: 9. The CDR3 has 17 amino acids. Germline V gene data show CDR1 as SNHLY and CDR2 as FYNNEI. The CDR3 nucleotides are TGTGCCAGCAGTGAAGCGGTAGCGGGAGTAATGGGAAACATTCAGTACTTC. It is translated as CASSEAVAGVMGNIQYF.

The chain carries TRBV19 and TRBJ2-3; D not resolved. This CDR3 has 14 amino acids. The V gene lost 2 bases and the J gene lost 8 bases, with 14 bases spanning the gap. Germline V gene sequence: CDR1 LNHDA, CDR2 SQIVND (reference sequence). The CDR3 nucleotides read TGTGCCAGTAGTATAACCGAAACAAACCCTACGCAGTATTTT. This codes for CASSITETNPTQYF.

This chain connects TRBV25-1 to TRBJ1-5, with D possibly being TRBD1 (5 bases). The CDR3 is made up of 15 amino acids. Germline CDR1 and CDR2: MGHDK and SYGVNS. Deletions cut 5 bases from V and 6 bases from J, with 17 bases between. The CDR3 is CASSPAWGAGQPQHF. In DNA form, the CDR3 reads TGTGCCAGCAGTCCCGCTTGGGGCGCGGGTCAGCCCCAGCATTTT.

The CDR3 DNA reads TGTGCCAGCAGCCCGGCGGGTAGGGAGACCCAGTACTTC. Residues: CASSPAGRETQYF. This chain links TRBV9 with TRBJ2-5, with TRBD2 as a possible D gene (5 bases). The CDR3 covers 13 residues. The V gene's germline CDR1 is SGDLS and CDR2 YYNGEE. V lost 4 bases, J lost 5 bases, and 12 bases lay in between.

The chain carries TRBV6-1 and TRBJ2-6, with D hard to call. V was clipped by 0 bases and J by 1 base, with 7 bases between them. Per the germline V gene, CDR1 is MNHNS and CDR2 is SASEGT. The CDR3 contains 16 residues. CDR3 nucleotides: TGTGCCAGCAGTGAAGCGATGGGGTCTGGGGCCAACGTCCTGACTTTC. This gives the protein CASSEAMGSGANVLTF.